This T cell receptor (beta chain) was identified during a study of cytomegalovirus exposure and HLA in healthy donors (dated by TCRdb to about 2017). About the study as a whole: In an earlier analysis of approximately 500 of the donors, 276 Gb of sequence data and 120 million or so unique TCR beta sequences from roughly 200 million T cells were reported. Roughly 300 gigabases of sequencing data and approximately 92 million unique TCR sequences made up an early release that covered approximately 620 HLA-typed donors. Of the approximately 400 genotyped donors, 81% fell in the genetic ancestry cluster associated with self-reported Caucasian donors. The study was designed to test whether signatures of past pathogen exposure could be identified by cataloging public T cell receptors. The study used immunosequencing to profile the T cell repertoires of more than 650 subjects and linked those repertoires to cytomegalovirus serostatus. In addition to the first cohort of around 670 subjects, a separate validation cohort of about 120 different subjects was used. To predict cytomegalovirus infection status, the study brought together high-throughput TCR immunosequencing, statistical association of individual TCRs with disease status, and machine learning. A later analysis re-examined previously published TCR beta repertoires from more than 650 donors and added high-resolution HLA genotyping to investigate patterns of TCR occurrence. Rather than drawing on any new phenotypic data, the later analysis identified candidate immune exposures from TCR beta sequences and the way those sequences occurred across donors. To decide whether each TCR beta V gene segment behaved as functional or pseudogenic, an earlier analysis of some 580 of the donors relied on high-throughput TCR beta sequencing. Donor age, sex, ethnicity and CMV serostatus were collected together with the repertoire data. A later genetic analysis took genome-wide SNP genotypes for about three fifths of the 666 donors and used that subset as a discovery cohort. Every repertoire in the discovery cohort had been generated on one and the same sequencing platform. Class I and class II HLA loci were covered by the typing at four-digit resolution. Typing coverage varied by locus: roughly 629-640 donors for A, B, C, DRB1 and DQB1; about 520 for DQA1; approximately 570 for DPA1; around 490 for DPB1. Because of strong linkage in the cohort, five DR-DQ haplotypes were treated as single units for association and clustering. Among some 400 genotyped donors of the cohort, an average of around 250,000 unique TCR beta nucleotide sequences was sequenced per donor, of which about 20% were non-productive. The full study reports these points: In a later analysis, HLA-associated TCR beta chains were found to be more clonally expanded and to have lower generation probabilities than equally common non-associated chains. In vitro tests confirmed that a few of the cytomegalovirus-associated TCR beta chains recognize cytomegalovirus antigens. In both the original and validation cohorts, the classifier was reported to diagnose cytomegalovirus status with high specificity and sensitivity. A further reported finding was that TCR beta sequences accurately predicted the HLA-A and HLA-B alleles for most subjects in the first cohort. A later genetic analysis reported fewer N-insertions in productive TCRs among donors in an Asian-associated ancestry cluster than the roughly 690-donor mean. The only immune exposure information available for the cohort was CMV serostatus. It was suggested by the authors that the approach could potentially be generalized to other disease states and immunological phenotypes. The sequencing pipeline was judged likely to have produced a cluster of highly shared sequence variants as a technical artifact. A later analysis found that TCR association rates varied across HLA loci, with DRB1 alleles showing the most associated TCRs and HLA-C alleles the fewest. Because some donors lacked HLA typing at each locus, the association tests relied only on the typed subset. When HLA alleles, especially DR and DQ, strongly co-occurred, attributing TCR associations to individual alleles was difficult. In a later analysis, most CMV-associated TCR beta chains were found to appear HLA-restricted, with HLA associations seemingly driven largely by CMV exposure. The cohort was sequenced for TCR beta chains only, and without alpha or paired-chain data the features that could be detected were limited. In a later analysis, several top co-occurrence clusters were reported to appear linked to parvovirus B19, influenza, CMV and Epstein-Barr virus. In a later genetic analysis, a missense DCLRE1C variant was associated with V-gene and J-gene trimming of TCR beta chains, and the association was replicated in an independent cohort. An earlier analysis of 450 to 750 of the donors showed that most TCR beta V segments appeared in productive rearrangements either about 90% or about 30% of the time, which broadly matched IMGT annotations. Roughly uniform sequencing depth across donors was assumed in presence/absence analyses, although this assumption may not hold. Across donors, most TCR sequences were observed very rarely, whereas some public TCRs were present in many individuals. Linkage disequilibrium might explain the correlated functional status among segregating V segments, but an unknown experimental factor could not be excluded. The study listed around 160 TCR beta chains as associated with cytomegalovirus. At a false discovery rate of 0.05, a later analysis linked under 20,000 TCR beta sequences to specific HLA alleles. Because counts were too low, roughly 17 rarely observed V segments, including chromosome 9 orphons, were left out of the earlier analysis of 500 to 750 of the donors. Because the 87-base-pair reads could not distinguish some IMGT-functional V segments, including TRBV6-2 and TRBV6-3, those segments were excluded.

Receptor amplification or capture employed the immunoSEQ multiplex PCR assay. For the multiplex PCR, a mixture combining 60 forward primers for TCR Vbeta segments and 13 reverse primers for TCR Jbeta segments was used. Amplification of the CDR3 region of rearranged TCR beta genes was performed with a multiplex PCR assay on genomic DNA. Amplified TCR beta libraries were sequenced as 87-base-pair reads on the Illumina HiSeq System. Under the source paper's analysis protocol: Across the 500 to 750 repertoires, a later analysis counted 80 million or so unique TCR beta chains, roughly 11 million of which were shared by at least two donors. A nearest-neighbor algorithm error-corrected the raw reads and collapsed the reads into unique sequences, merging closely related sequences to remove PCR and sequencing errors. V, D and J gene segments were assigned by aligning CDR3 sequences to IMGT reference sequences. Each retained sequence needed at least a six-nucleotide match to both a V gene segment and a J gene segment. Rearrangements were classified as productive when the CDR3 lacked stop codons and remained in frame with V and J, and all other rearrangements were classified as non-productive. Following IMGT convention, CDR3 was defined as the stretch from the second conserved V-encoded cysteine to the conserved J-encoded phenylalanine. In an earlier analysis of around 570 of the donors, sequences lacking an unambiguous match to a single V gene segment were excluded. An earlier analysis of about 590 of the donors classified V segments as functional when productive rearrangements were above 56.7% and as segregating when the standard deviation between donors was above 5%. To diagnose cytomegalovirus status from the catalog of TCR beta chain sequences, a statistical classification framework was built. In a later analysis, TCR nucleotide sequences were compared against IMGT/GENE-DB human TR gene sequences so that V and J genes could be assigned. The TCRdist pipeline was used in a later analysis to assign CDR3 sequences and most-parsimonious VDJ recombination scenarios. A later analysis defined each TCR beta chain by its CDR3 amino acid sequence plus V-gene family, and excluded reads lacking a unique V-gene family. To address suspected cross-contamination and a sequencing artifact, a later analysis removed roughly 580 highly shared, low-generation-probability nucleotide sequences. A later analysis calculated a clonal expansion index for each public chain from normalized within-repertoire ranks of inferred template counts. Generation probabilities in a later analysis came from a VDJ recombination model fitted to out-of-frame rearrangements, and those results were checked against IGoR. Hypergeometric tests were used in a later analysis to score TCR-TCR, TCR-HLA and TCR-CMV co-occurrence, with a repertoire-size bias correction applied to the TCR pairs. A later analysis estimated false discovery rates by permuting HLA or CMV assignments 20 times. In a later analysis, co-occurring TCRs were grouped using DBSCAN, and TCRdist sequence similarity was added for clustering within HLA-allele-positive subsets. Repertoires with fewer than 30,000 or more than 120,000 public chains, plus five repertoires with anomalous nucleotide sharing, were excluded from co-occurrence clustering. Entries here come from immuneACCESS through TCRdb and include only in-frame sequences with V and J called. Some clones fail to appear in such tables; in the studies checked, an unresolved V gene covers under half of the shortfall, and the cause of the remainder is unknown. V and J calls and clone size are those listed in that table; D and trimming were worked out from the DNA. This sample is represented by about 190,000 clones; around four fifths of them were singletons. The ten most abundant clones make up less than 2% of the sample.

CDR1 and CDR2 are read off the germline V gene as SGHDT and YYEEEE. The CDR3, cysteine through phenylalanine, is 14 amino acids long. Only the CDR3 DNA is retained, 42 bases long and in frame from the first base. Cut back by 0 bases and 10 bases, the V and J ends lie 14 bases apart. The cohort was made up of under 800 healthy bone marrow donors. At the time of sampling, every cohort member was nominally healthy, though immune exposures that went unrecorded were likely present. The donor was CMV seropositive and belonged to the group of about 290 seropositive cohort members. A peripheral blood sample was provided by each donor, and peripheral blood mononuclear cells were used for TCR beta sequencing. Genomic DNA was extracted from the blood cell samples with the Qiagen DNeasy Blood Extraction Kit. This clone occurred once. It has no known antigen specificity. Base qualities are not at hand, and no much larger clone is one base apart.

The chain couples TRBV5-6 to TRBJ2-1; no D gene can be assigned with confidence. The material sequenced was PBMCs. The TCR sequence derives from a man aged 40-50 years in good health and CMV-seropositive. The DNA sequence is given as TGTGCCAGCAGCTTGGTCTACCTTAGTCACGAGCAGTTCTTC. It translates as CASSLVYLSHEQFF.